This TCR beta chain was sequenced for a study of T cell responses to AZD1222 COVID-19 vaccine. Method: immunoSEQ multiplex PCR; TCRdb's copy keeps in-frame clones and lacks some. This sample carries 95,000 to 100,000 clones, around 84% of them seen once, and the ten largest clones take under 1.5%. Per germline, CDR1 SQVTM and CDR2 ANQGSEA. V lost 4 bases and J lost 3, with 19 bases in between. This CDR3 spans 15 amino acids. The sample was peripheral blood, taken on day 0 of AZD1222 vaccination. The TCR originated in an adult in good health. The chain uses TRBV29-1 and TRBJ2-7, with D unresolved. The CDR3 loop reads CSVAGISGSGYEQYF. The CDR3 nucleotides are TGCAGCGTTGCCGGCATATCTGGGTCGGGCTACGAGCAGTACTTC.